Sequencing of this TCR beta chain was carried out in a study of cytotoxic CD8 clonotypes in ibrutinib-treated CLL. General study points: Samples from sustained-remission and progressing patients were taken at different times. Baseline clonality, above age-matched healthy donor levels, tracked circulating CD8+ T-cell counts. Clonality was higher at ibrutinib response and returned toward baseline at progression.

This table comes from immunoSEQ multiplex PCR, and its TCRdb copy is limited to in-frame clones, with some not included. The sample records about 120,000 clones, about 58% being singletons. Genomic DNA in a quantity of around 2 micrograms was derived from cryopreserved PBMCs for TCR beta libraries. This clone has more than one count but fewer than ten. Its antigen is unknown. Germline V gene sequence: CDR1 LNHDA, CDR2 SQIVND (reference sequence). Between the trimmed V and J ends, which lost 7 bases and 2 bases, there was a span of 12 bases. This CDR3 comprises 14 residues. The chain carries TRBV19 and TRBJ1-5, with D perhaps matching TRBD1 (6 bases). This clonotype was obtained from a human donor with chronic lymphocytic leukemia. Sequenced material: PBMCs, taken after 24 months of ibrutinib treatment. CDR3 amino acids: CASTQDSRNQPQHF. CDR3 bases: TGTGCCAGTACCCAGGACAGCCGCAATCAGCCCCAGCATTTT.